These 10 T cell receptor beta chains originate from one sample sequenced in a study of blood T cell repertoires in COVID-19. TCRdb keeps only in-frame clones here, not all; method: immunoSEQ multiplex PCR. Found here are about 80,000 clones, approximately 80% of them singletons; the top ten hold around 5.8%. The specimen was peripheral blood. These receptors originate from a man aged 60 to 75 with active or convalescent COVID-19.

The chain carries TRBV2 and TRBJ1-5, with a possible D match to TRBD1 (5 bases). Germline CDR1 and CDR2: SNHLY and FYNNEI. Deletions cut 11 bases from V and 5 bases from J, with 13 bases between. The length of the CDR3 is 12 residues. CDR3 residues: CAWAGGDQPQHF. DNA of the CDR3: TGTGCCTGGGCGGGAGGGGATCAGCCCCAGCATTTT.

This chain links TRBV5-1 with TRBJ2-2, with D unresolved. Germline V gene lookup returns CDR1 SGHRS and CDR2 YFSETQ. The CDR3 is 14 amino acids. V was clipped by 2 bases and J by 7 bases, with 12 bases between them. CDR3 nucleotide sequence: TGCGCCAGCAGCTTCGAGGTGCTAAACGGGGAGCTGTTTTTT. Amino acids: CASSFEVLNGELFF.

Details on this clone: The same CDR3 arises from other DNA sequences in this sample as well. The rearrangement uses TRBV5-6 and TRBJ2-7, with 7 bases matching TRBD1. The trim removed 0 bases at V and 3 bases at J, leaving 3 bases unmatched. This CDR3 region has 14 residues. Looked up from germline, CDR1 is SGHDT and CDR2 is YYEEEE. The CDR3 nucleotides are TGTGCCAGCAGCTTGGGAAGGGACAGCTACGAGCAGTACTTC. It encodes CASSLGRDSYEQYF. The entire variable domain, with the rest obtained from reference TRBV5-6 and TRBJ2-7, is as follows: DAGVTQSPTHLIKTRGQQVTLRCSPKSGHDTVSWYQQALGQGPQFIFQYYEEEERQRGNFPDRFSGHQFPNYSSELNVNALLLGDSALYLCASSLGRDSYEQYFGPGTRLTVT.

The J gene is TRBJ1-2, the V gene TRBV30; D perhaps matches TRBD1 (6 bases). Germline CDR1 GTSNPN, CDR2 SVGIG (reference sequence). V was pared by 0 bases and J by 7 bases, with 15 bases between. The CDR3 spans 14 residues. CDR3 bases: TGTGCCTGGAGTGTAGGATTAGGGGGAAGTGGCTACACCTTC. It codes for CAWSVGLGGSGYTF.

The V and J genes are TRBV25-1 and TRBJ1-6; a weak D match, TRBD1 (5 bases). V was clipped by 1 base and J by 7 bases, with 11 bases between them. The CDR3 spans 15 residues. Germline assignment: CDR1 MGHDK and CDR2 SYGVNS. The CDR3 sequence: CASSESFRVNSPLHF. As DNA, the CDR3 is TGTGCCAGCAGTGAATCTTTCAGGGTAAATTCACCCCTCCACTTT.

DNA of the CDR3: TGCGCCAGCAGCTTGGGACAGCCTGAAAAACTGTTTTTT. This codes for CASSLGQPEKLFF. The genes are TRBV5-1 and TRBJ1-4; possible D gene TRBD1, 5 bases. The CDR3 has 13 residues. Between the trimmed V and J ends, which lost 0 bases and 7 bases, there was a span of 7 bases. Per the germline V gene, CDR1 is SGHRS and CDR2 is YFSETQ.

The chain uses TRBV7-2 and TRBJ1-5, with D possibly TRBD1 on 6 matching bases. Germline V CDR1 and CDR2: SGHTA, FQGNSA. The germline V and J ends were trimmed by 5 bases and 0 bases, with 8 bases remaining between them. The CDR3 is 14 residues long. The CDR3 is CASSLQGSNQPQHF. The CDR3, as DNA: TGTGCCAGCAGCCTACAGGGTAGCAATCAGCCCCAGCATTTT. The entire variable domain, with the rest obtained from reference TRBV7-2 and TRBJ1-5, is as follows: GAGVSQSPSNKVTEKGKDVELRCDPISGHTALYWYRQSLGQGLEFLIYFQGNSAPDKSGLPSDRFSAERTGGSVSTLTIQRTQQEDSAVYLCASSLQGSNQPQHFGDGTRLSIL.

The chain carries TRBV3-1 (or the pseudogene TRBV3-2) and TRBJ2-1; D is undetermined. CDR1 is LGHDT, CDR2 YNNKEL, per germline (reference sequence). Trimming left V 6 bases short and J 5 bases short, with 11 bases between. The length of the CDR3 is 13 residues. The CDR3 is CASRRITDNEQFF. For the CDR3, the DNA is TGTGCCAGCAGACGAATCACGGACAATGAGCAGTTCTTC.

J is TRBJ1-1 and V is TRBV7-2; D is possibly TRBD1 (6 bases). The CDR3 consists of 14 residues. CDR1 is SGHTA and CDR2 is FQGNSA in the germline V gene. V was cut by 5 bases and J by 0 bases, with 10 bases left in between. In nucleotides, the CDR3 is TGTGCCAGCAGCGTTGACAGGATGAACACTGAAGCTTTCTTT. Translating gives CASSVDRMNTEAFF.

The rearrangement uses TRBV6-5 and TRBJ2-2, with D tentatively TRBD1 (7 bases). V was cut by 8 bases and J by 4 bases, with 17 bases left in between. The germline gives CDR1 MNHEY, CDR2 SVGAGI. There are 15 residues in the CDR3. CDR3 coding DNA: TGTGCCAGCGGGGGGACAGCGTCGATCACCGGGGAGCTGTTTTTT. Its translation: CASGGTASITGELFF.